The 21 T cell receptor beta chains presented below share a single source sample, sequenced in a study of CD8 T cells in ankylosing spondylitis. MiXCR, run by TCRdb on the 5' RACE reads, gives a single entry per CDR3 protein. This sample yields hundreds of thousands of distinct CDR3 sequences, of which 20% are seen a single time; 13% belongs to the top ten. What was sequenced was blood, either unsorted or a sorted T cell fraction (not recorded which). These TCRs come from a male donor with ankylosing spondylitis or in good health (not recorded which).

This clonotype came up many times. This chain links TRBV6-5 with TRBJ2-7, with TRBD2 identical over 8 bases. This CDR3 is built from 12 residues. The trim removed 7 bases at V and 6 bases at J, leaving 5 bases unmatched. Germline assignment: CDR1 MNHEY and CDR2 SVGAGI. The DNA for the CDR3 is TGTGCCAGCACCTCGGGGGGGAGCGAGCAGTACTTC. It yields the protein CASTSGGSEQYF.

The chain recombines TRBV4-1 with TRBJ1-3; D is undetermined. V dropped 2 bases and J dropped 0 bases, with 5 bases sitting between them. The CDR3 covers 14 residues. Germline V gives CDR1 MGHRA, CDR2 YSYEKL. CDR3 residues: CASSQPSSGNTIYF. The CDR3 nucleotides read TGCGCCAGCAGCCAACCCTCCTCTGGAAACACCATATATTTT.

The rearrangement uses TRBV6-1 and TRBJ2-2, with D maybe TRBD1 (6 bases). Germline V CDR1 and CDR2: MNHNS, SASEGT. This CDR3 has 15 amino acids. Deletions cut 5 bases from V and 3 bases from J, with 13 bases between. The CDR3: CASSPGTSHTGELFF. The CDR3 bases are TGTGCCAGCAGTCCGGGGACATCGCACACCGGGGAGCTGTTTTTT.

This clonotype was counted only a few times. This sequence joins TRBV12-3 or TRBV12-4 and TRBJ2-7; D is ambiguous. The CDR3 length is 13 residues. With 6 bases removed from V and 4 bases from J, the gap between germline ends came to 13 bases. In DNA form, the CDR3 reads TGTGCCAGCAGCCGCAGTCGAAGGTACGAGCAGTACTTC. This codes for CASSRSRRYEQYF.

This clonotype was detected only a few times. DNA of the CDR3: TGTGCCAGCAGTTTCCCTGGACTAGCGGCAGGGGAGCAGTTCTTC. Residues: CASSFPGLAAGEQFF. The chain couples TRBV6-2 or TRBV6-3 to TRBJ2-1; 10 bases are shared with TRBD2. Germline lookup yields CDR1 MNHEY and CDR2 SVGEGT. CDR3 length equals 15 residues. V shed 4 bases and J 10 bases; nucleotides not matched to a gene: 10.

Only a few counts were recorded for this clonotype. V and J are TRBV4-1 and TRBJ2-3; possibly TRBD1 for D (5 bases). CDR1 and CDR2 from the germline V gene are MGHRA and YSYEKL. Trimming shortened V by 2 bases and J by 0 bases, and 12 bases separated the two germline ends. This CDR3 has 16 amino acids. Here the CDR3 reads CASSQRTLTSTDTQYF. Here the CDR3 DNA reads TGCGCCAGCAGCCAAAGGACATTAACTAGCACAGATACGCAGTATTTT.

Only a few counts were recorded for this clonotype. The chain has TRBV4-1 and TRBJ2-1; D not certain. V lost 5 bases to trimming and J lost 9 bases, with 14 bases between them. Germline V lookup: CDR1 MGHRA, CDR2 YSYEKL. CDR3 length equals 13 residues. The CDR3 region has the DNA TGCGCCAGCAGCTCAAACCGGGTTGTTGAGCAGTTCTTC. This codes for CASSSNRVVEQFF.

This clonotype was detected a few times. The chain recombines TRBV4-1 with TRBJ2-2; TRBD1 matches 8 bases. CDR3 length: 16 amino acids. With 4 bases clipped from V and 4 bases from J, the junction kept 8 bases outside the gene matches. Germline CDR1 is MGHRA and CDR2 is YSYEKL. This chain's CDR3 is CASSPSRGRGTGELFF. The CDR3 DNA reads TGCGCCAGCAGCCCTAGCAGGGGGCGCGGCACCGGGGAGCTGTTTTTT.

This clonotype turned up a few times. This chain links TRBV27 with TRBJ2-2; D is possibly TRBD1 (6 bases). V dropped 5 bases and J dropped 5 bases, with 15 bases sitting between them. This CDR3 has 15 amino acids. Germline V gene data show CDR1 as MNHEY and CDR2 as SMNVEV (reference sequence). The CDR3 DNA follows: TGTGCCAGCAGTGAACTCTGGGGGCCTACCGGGGAGCTGTTTTTT. The encoded protein is CASSELWGPTGELFF.

The chain links TRBV7-8 to TRBJ1-1; tentative D call: TRBD1 (6 bases). Germline lookup yields CDR1 SGHVS and CDR2 FQNEAQ. This CDR3 spans 14 amino acids. V was pared by 7 bases and J by 4 bases, with 16 bases between. CDR3 in amino acids: CASTRAGGGTEAFF. Here the CDR3 DNA reads TGTGCCAGCACCAGAGCCGGAGGGGGCACTGAAGCTTTCTTT. The whole variable domain, remainder taken from reference TRBV7-8 and TRBJ1-1, is GAGVSQSPRYKVAKRGQDVALRCDPISGHVSLFWYQQALGQGPEFLTYFQNEAQLDKSGLPSDRFFAERPEGSVSTLKIQRTQQEDSAVYLCASTRAGGGTEAFFGQGTRLTVV.

V usage is TRBV6-1 and J usage is TRBJ2-3, with D perhaps matching TRBD1 or TRBD2 (6 bases each). There are 15 residues in the CDR3. Germline values: CDR1 MNHNS, CDR2 SASEGT. Deletions cut 7 bases from V and 2 bases from J, with 16 bases between. The CDR3 nucleotides are TGTGCCAGCACCACGGGGGCAGGGCTCACAGATACGCAGTATTTT. It is translated as CASTTGAGLTDTQYF.

This chain joins TRBV20-1 and TRBJ2-1; 7 bases fit TRBD2. The V gene end was trimmed by 0 bases and the J gene end by 10 bases; junction bases not matched to a gene: 15. The germline V gene encodes CDR1 DFQATT and CDR2 SNEGSKA (reference sequence). CDR3 length: 16 residues. CDR3 nucleotides: TGCAGTGCTAGAGATCTACGGGCAGCGGGGCTTGTGGAGCAGTTCTTC. This codes for CSARDLRAAGLVEQFF.

The sample holds a few counts of this clonotype. This chain uses TRBV20-1 with TRBJ2-3; 8 bases are a match to TRBD1. Germline V gives CDR1 DFQATT, CDR2 SNEGSKA (reference sequence). J gave up 3 bases and V 4 bases, and 3 bases lay outside the gene matches. This CDR3 region has 13 residues. The CDR3: CSAKDRETDTQYF. The CDR3 DNA is TGCAGTGCTAAGGACAGGGAGACAGATACGCAGTATTTT.

The chain is built from TRBV7-6 and TRBJ2-1; 13 bases are a match to TRBD2. CDR1 and CDR2 (germline): SGHVS, FNYEAQ. This CDR3 comprises 18 residues. J was trimmed by 6 bases and V by 5 bases; bases with no gene match: 13. The CDR3 sequence is CASSPRGLTSGGPNEQFF. CDR3 sequence (DNA): TGTGCCAGCAGCCCCAGGGGCCTGACTAGCGGGGGGCCCAATGAGCAGTTCTTC.

CDR3 region: CSVEGRGGNYEQYF. The DNA for the CDR3 is TGCAGCGTTGAAGGGCGGGGGGGCAACTACGAGCAGTACTTC. V and J are TRBV29-1 and TRBJ2-7; the match to TRBD2 covers 9 bases. V shed 1 base, J shed 3 bases, and the junction held 4 bases outside the gene matches. The CDR3 is made up of 14 amino acids. CDR1 and CDR2 from the germline V gene are SQVTM and ANQGSEA.

The genes are TRBV27 and TRBJ2-7; D gene unclear. The CDR3 covers 15 residues. CDR1 and CDR2 from the germline V gene are MNHEY and SMNVEV (reference sequence). Trimming cost V 3 bases and J 2 bases, with 14 bases left between them. CDR3 in DNA: TGTGCCAGCAGTTTCTCCCCGAGACCAGCCTACGAGCAGTACTTC. It encodes CASSFSPRPAYEQYF.

The chain recombines TRBV7-6 with TRBJ2-1, with D possibly being TRBD2 (7 bases). Germline V gene data show CDR1 as SGHVS and CDR2 as FNYEAQ. Between the trimmed V and J ends, which lost 5 bases and 2 bases, there was a span of 25 bases. CDR3 size: 19 residues. In nucleotides, the CDR3 is TGTGCCAGCAGCCCCGTCGGGGGGCAAACAACTTCACCCTACAATGAGCAGTTCTTC. It specifies CASSPVGGQTTSPYNEQFF.

This clonotype appeared a few times. The rearrangement joins TRBV24-1 to TRBJ2-1; 10 bases match TRBD2. Germline V CDR1 and CDR2: KGHDR, SFDVKD. J gave up 6 bases and V 2 bases, and 6 bases lay outside the gene matches. The CDR3 covers 16 residues. As DNA, the CDR3 is TGTGCCACCAGTGATTCGGATAGCGGGGGGACCAATGAGCAGTTCTTC. Translation gives CATSDSDSGGTNEQFF.

This clonotype was counted a few times. The rearrangement links TRBV20-1 to TRBJ1-1; D gene unclear. Germline lookup yields CDR1 DFQATT and CDR2 SNEGSKA (reference sequence). Deletions cut 2 bases from V and 5 bases from J, with 15 bases between. The CDR3 sequence is 14 residues long. CDR3 nucleotides: TGCAGTGCTAGAACCCGGGTTGGGGTAACTGAAGCTTTCTTT. It encodes CSARTRVGVTEAFF.

The chain joins TRBV9 to TRBJ2-5; D not certain. The CDR3 is 14 amino acids. Germline CDR1 is SGDLS and CDR2 is YYNGEE. The V end was cut by 2 bases, the J end by 0 bases, with 8 bases between. The CDR3: CASSVSGYQETQYF. The DNA of the CDR3 is TGTGCCAGCAGCGTTTCTGGGTACCAAGAGACCCAGTACTTC.

This chain joins TRBV20-1 and TRBJ2-7; D not resolved. Germline V gene data show CDR1 as DFQATT and CDR2 as SNEGSKA (reference sequence). Trimming removed 6 bases from V and 1 base from J, with 10 bases in between. The CDR3 totals 12 residues. Here the CDR3 reads CSATGPSYEQYF. The CDR3 nucleotides read TGCAGTGCCACCGGACCATCCTACGAGCAGTACTTC.